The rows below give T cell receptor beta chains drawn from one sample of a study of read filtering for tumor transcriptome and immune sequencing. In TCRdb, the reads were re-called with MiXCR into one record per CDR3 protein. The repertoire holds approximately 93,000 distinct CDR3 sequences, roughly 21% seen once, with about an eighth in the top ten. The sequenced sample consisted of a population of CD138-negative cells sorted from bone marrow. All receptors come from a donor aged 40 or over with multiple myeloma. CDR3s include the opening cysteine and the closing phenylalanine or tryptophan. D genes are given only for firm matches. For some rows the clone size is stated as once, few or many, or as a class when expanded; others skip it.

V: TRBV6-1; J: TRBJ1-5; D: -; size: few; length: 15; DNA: TGTGCCAGCAGCCTGCTGGAGCGTAGCAATCAGCCCCAGCATTTT; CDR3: CASSLLERSNQPQHF
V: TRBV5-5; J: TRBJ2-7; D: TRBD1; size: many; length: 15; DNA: TGTGCCAGCAGCTTTGGACAGGGCGGTTTCTACGAGCAGTACTTC; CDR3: CASSFGQGGFYEQYF
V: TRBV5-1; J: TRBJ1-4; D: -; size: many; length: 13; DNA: TGCGCCAGCAGATGGTCCACGGGCGAAAAACTGTTTTTT; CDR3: CASRWSTGEKLFF
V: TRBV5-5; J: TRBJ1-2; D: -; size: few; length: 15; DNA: TGTGCCAGCGGACCCCGAGTTGGGGCTGGATATGGCTACACCTTC; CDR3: CASGPRVGAGYGYTF
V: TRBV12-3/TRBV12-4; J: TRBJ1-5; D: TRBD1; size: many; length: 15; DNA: TGTGCCAGCAGCCCAGGGGGTAGTGGCAATCAGCCCCAGCATTTT; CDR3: CASSPGGSGNQPQHF
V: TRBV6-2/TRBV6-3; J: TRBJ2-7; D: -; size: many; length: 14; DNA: TGTGCCAGCAGCCCAGCGGGCAGGGGCTACGAGCAGTACTTC; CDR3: CASSPAGRGYEQYF
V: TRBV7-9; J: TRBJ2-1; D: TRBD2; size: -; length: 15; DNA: TGTGCCAGCGAGAAATCTAGCGGGGCCCTTATGGAGCAGTTCTTC; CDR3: CASEKSSGALMEQFF
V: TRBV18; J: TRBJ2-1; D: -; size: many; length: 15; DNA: TGTGCCAGCTCACCGACCGGGGGCTACTACAATGAGCAGTTCTTC; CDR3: CASSPTGGYYNEQFF
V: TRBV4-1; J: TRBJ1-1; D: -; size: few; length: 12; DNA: TGCGCCAGCAGAGGGGTGAACACTGAAGCTTTCTTT; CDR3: CASRGVNTEAFF
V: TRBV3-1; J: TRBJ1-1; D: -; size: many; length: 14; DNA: TGTGCCAGCAGCCAAATTGGAGCGAACACTGAAGCTTTCTTT; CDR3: CASSQIGANTEAFF
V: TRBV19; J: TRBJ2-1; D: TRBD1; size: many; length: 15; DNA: TGTGCCAGTAGTCCAGACAGGGGAGGATCGGATGAGCAGTTCTTC; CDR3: CASSPDRGGSDEQFF
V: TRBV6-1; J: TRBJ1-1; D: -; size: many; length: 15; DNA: TGTGCCAGCAAACAACCGTCATCCGGGAACACTGAAGCTTTCTTT; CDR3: CASKQPSSGNTEAFF
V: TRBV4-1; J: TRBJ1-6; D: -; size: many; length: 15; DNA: TGCGCCAGCAGCCAAGGACAGGCCCAGAGTTCACCCCTCCACTTT; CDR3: CASSQGQAQSSPLHF
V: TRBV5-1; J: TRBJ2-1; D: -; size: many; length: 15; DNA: TGCGCCAGCACCTGGGACAAGAGTCCCTACAATGAGCAGTTCTTC; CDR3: CASTWDKSPYNEQFF
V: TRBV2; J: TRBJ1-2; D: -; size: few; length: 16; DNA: TGTGCCAGCAGTGAAGCGCTTAATCCCCGGCCAGGTGGCTACACCTTC; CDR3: CASSEALNPRPGGYTF
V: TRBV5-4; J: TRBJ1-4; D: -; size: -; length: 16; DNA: TGTGCCAGCAGCCGGAGGGGCATAGTGGCAGATGAAAAACTGTTTTTT; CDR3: CASSRRGIVADEKLFF
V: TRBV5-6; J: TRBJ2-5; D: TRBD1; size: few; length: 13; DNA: TGTGCCAGCACCCGGACAGGGCAAGAGACCCAGTACTTC; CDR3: CASTRTGQETQYF
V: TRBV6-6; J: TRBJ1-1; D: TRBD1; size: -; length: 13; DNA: TGTGCCAGCAGCGACAGGGGAGGGGGAAGGGCTTTCTTT; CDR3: CASSDRGGGRAFF
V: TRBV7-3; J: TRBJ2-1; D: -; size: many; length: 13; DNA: TGTGCCAGCAGCCCCGGCCCGAAGGATGAGCAGTTCTTC; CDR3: CASSPGPKDEQFF
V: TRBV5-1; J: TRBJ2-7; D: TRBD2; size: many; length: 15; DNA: TGCGCCAGCAGCCCCGGCGCTAGCGGGGACTACGAGCAGTACTTC; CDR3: CASSPGASGDYEQYF
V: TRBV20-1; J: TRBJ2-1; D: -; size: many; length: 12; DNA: TGCAGTGCTAGAGGCCCTGGAAATGAGCAGTTCTTC; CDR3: CSARGPGNEQFF
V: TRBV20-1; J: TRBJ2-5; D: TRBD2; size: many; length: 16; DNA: TGCAGTGCTAGAGATAGCAGCGGGGGGTACCAAGAGACCCAGTACTTC; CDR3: CSARDSSGGYQETQYF
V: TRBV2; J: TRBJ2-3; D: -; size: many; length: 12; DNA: TGTGCCAGCAGAGGGACCAGTGGTACGCAGTATTTT; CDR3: CASRGTSGTQYF
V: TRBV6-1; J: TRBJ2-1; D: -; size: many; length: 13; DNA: TGTGCCAGCAGGAACGAAGCCTACAATGAGCAGTTCTTC; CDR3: CASRNEAYNEQFF